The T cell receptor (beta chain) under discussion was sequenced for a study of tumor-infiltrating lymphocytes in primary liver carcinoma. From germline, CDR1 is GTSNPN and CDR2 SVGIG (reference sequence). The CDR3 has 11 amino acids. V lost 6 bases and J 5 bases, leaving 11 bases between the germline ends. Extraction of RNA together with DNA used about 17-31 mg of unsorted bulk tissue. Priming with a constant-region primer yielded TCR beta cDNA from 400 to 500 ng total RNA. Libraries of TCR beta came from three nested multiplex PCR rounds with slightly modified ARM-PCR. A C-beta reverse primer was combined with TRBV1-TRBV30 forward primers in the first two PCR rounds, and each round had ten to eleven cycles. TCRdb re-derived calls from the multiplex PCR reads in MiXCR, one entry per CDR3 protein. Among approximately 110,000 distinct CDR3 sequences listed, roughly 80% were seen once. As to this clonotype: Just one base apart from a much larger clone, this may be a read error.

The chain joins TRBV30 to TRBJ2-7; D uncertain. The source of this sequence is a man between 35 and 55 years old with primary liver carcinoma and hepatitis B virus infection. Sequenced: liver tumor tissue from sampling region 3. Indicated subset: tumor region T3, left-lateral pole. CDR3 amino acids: CACSKVDEQYF. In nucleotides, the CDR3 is TGTGCCTGCAGCAAAGTAGACGAGCAGTACTTC.